This T cell receptor (beta chain) was obtained from a study of cytomegalovirus exposure and HLA in healthy donors. The overall study: Assignment to the Caucasian-associated ancestry cluster applied to less than 85% of the approximately 420 genotyped donors. Study results and caveats: It has been reported that TCR beta sequences accurately predicted the HLA-A and HLA-B alleles of most subjects. TCR beta V- and J-gene trimming was later associated with a missense DCLRE1C variant.

There are 15 residues in the CDR3. Germline values: CDR1 SGHRS, CDR2 YFSETQ. Points on this clone: Its antigen is unknown.

Donors counted as nominally healthy when sampled, yet unrecorded immune exposures were likely. Both 60 Vbeta primers and 13 Jbeta primers went into the PCR. Here immunoSEQ multiplex PCR was the method, and the copy in TCRdb shows in-frame clones only, minus some. The profile shows 150,000 to 200,000 clones, around 77% of them singletons. The source of this sequence is a woman aged 25 to 45 in good health and CMV-seronegative. The V and J genes are TRBV5-1 and TRBJ2-5, with 7 bases that match TRBD2. The DNA end favors TRBJ2-7, so the J call may be wrong. The specimen was PBMCs. CDR3 sequence: CASSLAGEWSYEQYF. DNA of the CDR3: TGCGCCAGCAGCCTTGCGGGGGAATGGTCCTACGAGCAGTACTTC.